The 8 T cell receptor beta chains presented below share a single source sample, sequenced in a study of shared clonotypes between healthy human individuals. The protocol was immunoSEQ multiplex PCR, while the TCRdb copy is restricted to in-frame clones and leaves out a portion. The sample includes 2 million or so clones, 85% to 95% of them seen just once. Naive CD8 cells comprised CD45RO-negative, CCR7-positively selected cells, excluding terminally differentiated effector memory CD45RA+ cells. Material for sequencing was naive CD8+ T cells sorted from blood. The receptors originated from a man younger than 35 in good health.

This clone was seen a few times. The gene calls are TRBV6-1 and TRBJ2-7; D unclear. Germline V lookup: CDR1 MNHNS, CDR2 SASEGT. The CDR3 runs to 12 residues. Trimming cost V 10 bases and J 3 bases, with 13 bases left between them. CDR3 in amino acids: CATRKGNYEQYF. The CDR3, as DNA: TGTGCCACCCGCAAAGGGAACTACGAGCAGTACTTC.

On this clone itself: Other DNA sequences in this specimen translate into the identical CDR3. The chain employs TRBV6-5 and TRBJ1-5, with D maybe TRBD1 (6 bases). The CDR3 loop spans 14 amino acids. Germline assignment: CDR1 MNHEY and CDR2 SVGAGI. V was shortened by 2 bases and J by 6 bases, with 11 bases between the two germline ends. CDR3: CASSYREGGQPQHF. The CDR3 DNA is TGTGCCAGCAGTTACCGCGAAGGGGGTCAGCCCCAGCATTTT.

The gene calls are TRBV7-9 and TRBJ2-1; D is possibly TRBD1 (6 bases). With 2 bases removed from V and 3 bases from J, the gap between germline ends came to 11 bases. CDR3 size: 15 residues. Germline CDR1 SEHNR, CDR2 FQNEAQ (reference sequence). The CDR3 is CASSLLRTDYNEQFF. The CDR3 DNA reads as TGTGCCAGCAGCTTACTGAGGACAGACTACAATGAGCAGTTCTTC.

The chain joins TRBV10-2 to TRBJ1-4, with unresolved D. The CDR3 contains 14 residues. Germline CDR1 and CDR2: WSHSY and SAAADI. V was shortened by 8 bases and J by 3 bases, with 13 bases between the two germline ends. The CDR3 is CASGSGYSNEKLFF. DNA for the CDR3: TGCGCCAGCGGCTCAGGTTATTCTAATGAAAAACTGTTTTTT.

V usage is TRBV6-1 and J usage is TRBJ1-1, with D possibly TRBD1 on 5 matching bases. V lost 0 bases to trimming and J lost 4 bases, with 12 bases between them. Per germline, CDR1 MNHNS and CDR2 SASEGT. The length of the CDR3 is 15 residues. CDR3: CASSEATAPSTEAFF. The CDR3 coding sequence is TGTGCCAGCAGTGAAGCGACAGCACCATCCACTGAAGCTTTCTTT.

As for this clone: Other DNA sequences within the sample encode an identical CDR3. J is TRBJ2-3 and V is TRBV27; 10 nucleotides align to TRBD2. Germline lookup yields CDR1 MNHEY and CDR2 SMNVEV (reference sequence). This CDR3 contains 15 residues. With V trimmed by 7 bases and J by 4 bases, 8 bases remained unmatched. Here the CDR3 DNA reads TGTGCCAGCACCGCGAGCGGGGGGGCTGCAGATACGCAGTATTTT. This sequence encodes CASTASGGAADTQYF.

Comments on this clone: Other DNA sequences in this sample translate to the same CDR3. The V and J genes are TRBV9 and TRBJ2-7, with D perhaps TRBD2 (5 bases). CDR1 SGDLS and CDR2 YYNGEE come from the germline V gene. The CDR3 has 13 residues. The V end lost 3 bases, the J end lost 4 bases, and 11 bases lay between the germline ends. The CDR3 nucleotides read TGTGCCAGCAGCGGGAGGTACAGTTACGAGCAGTACTTC. Its protein is CASSGRYSYEQYF.

This chain joins TRBV5-1 and TRBJ2-2, with 9 bases matching TRBD1. The CDR3 totals 18 residues. V trimming: 4 bases; J trimming: 1 base; junction bases outside the gene matches: 11. Germline-derived CDR1 and CDR2 are SGHRS and YFSETQ. The CDR3 reads CASSQSVTGGWNTGELFF. CDR3 bases: TGCGCCAGCAGCCAGTCGGTAACAGGGGGCTGGAACACCGGGGAGCTGTTTTTT.